This T cell receptor (beta chain) originates from a study of blood T cell repertoires in COVID-19. Overall study: The origin of the acute and convalescent COVID-19 samples was the United States, Italy and Spain. The analysed material was cDNA or gDNA that came from T cells, B-cell-depleted T cells, or PBMCs.

This clone showed up just once. Trimming at V came to 0 bases and at J to 2 bases, leaving 1 base not matched to a gene. There are 14 residues in the CDR3. In germline, CDR1 is MNHNS, CDR2 SASEGT. In the authors' methods: Reference gene primer amplification in the assay estimated nucleated cell counts. Sequencing was performed with immunoSEQ multiplex PCR; in TCRdb, only in-frame clones are kept and a portion is missing. The DNA gave D and trimming, while V, J and clone size come from that table. This sample yields around 250,000 clones, of which more than 70% are seen a single time; around 6% belongs to the top ten.

The clonotype was recovered from a woman of 80 years or more with COVID-19, enrolled during active disease. The specimen was peripheral blood. V gene TRBV6-1 combines with J gene TRBJ2-7; the match to TRBD1 covers 7 bases. For the CDR3, the DNA is TGTGCCAGCAGTGAAGCGGGGACAGCCTACGAGCAGTACTTC. Translation: CASSEAGTAYEQYF.